The rows below give T cell receptor beta chains drawn from one sample of a study of T-cell memory formation after mild COVID-19. TCRdb analysed the 5' RACE reads with MiXCR anew, one entry per CDR3 protein. The repertoire has 140,000 or so distinct CDR3 sequences, approximately 5.7% of them found once; the top ten carry 2% to 2.5%. Input material: PBMCs or a T cell subset sorted from them (not recorded which). Source of these receptors: an adult woman who had mild COVID-19 (a few samples of this study predate the infection). Cell type and time point are not known. The conserved cysteine and the conserved F or W are not part of the CDR3 here.

>TRBV10-3|TRBJ1-1
AISDRVGTEAF
>TRBV27|TRBJ1-1
ASRPGVDRSTEAF
>TRBV3-1|TRBJ1-2
ASSPVPGGYT
>TRBV6-1|TRBJ2-2
ASSERRTGELF
>TRBV7-3|TRBJ2-7
ASSSGGTYEQY
>TRBV15|TRBJ2-7
ATSRVPQSYEQY
>TRBV20-1|TRBJ1-1
SASRGVDTEAF
>TRBV4-1|TRBJ2-1
ASSQEVRRAGARNEQF
>TRBV23-1|TRBJ1-5
ASSQTPFSAGRKQPQH
>TRBV6-5|TRBJ2-1
ASSYAPGTGDNEQF
>TRBV29-1|TRBJ2-2
SVETGAGGELF
>TRBV12-3/TRBV12-4|TRBJ1-1
ASTSAGENGAF
>TRBV3-1|TRBJ1-4
ASSRESGVAEKLF
>TRBV2|TRBJ2-1
ASDRGGLALSYNEQF
>TRBV20-1|TRBJ1-4
SASDPGAGEKLF
>TRBV9|TRBJ1-1
ASSVEEGRHSEAF
>TRBV6-2/TRBV6-3|TRBJ2-4
ASSYGRGRSNIQY